The 21 T cell receptor beta chains reported below all come from one sample, sequenced in a study of T cells in Graves' hyperthyroidism and ophthalmopathy. TCR beta CDR3 regions were amplified from RNA transcripts. During a first-round RT-PCR of the TCR CDR3, the HTBI primer set was used. TCRdb re-called the multiplex PCR reads through MiXCR, storing one row per CDR3 protein. Of around 280,000 distinct CDR3 sequences listed, less than 15% were seen once; the top ten hold roughly 8%. Sequenced material: blood. Every receptor here comes from a woman in her 30s with Graves' hyperthyroidism that later progressed to Graves' ophthalmopathy.

This clonotype was counted at least ten times. This sequence joins TRBV5-1 and TRBJ2-7, with a possible D match to TRBD1 (6 bases). Trimming removed 1 base at V and 5 bases at J, with 13 bases between. CDR1 is SGHRS and CDR2 is YFSETQ in the germline V gene. This CDR3 comprises 14 residues. The CDR3 spells CASSLLGTHNEQYF. DNA for the CDR3: TGCGCCAGCAGCTTGCTCGGGACACATAACGAGCAGTACTTC.

The V and J genes are TRBV20-1 and TRBJ2-1; 7 nucleotides line up with TRBD2. Per germline, CDR1 DFQATT and CDR2 SNEGSKA (reference sequence). The CDR3 extends over 16 amino acids. J was trimmed by 9 bases and V by 0 bases; bases with no gene match: 14. The CDR3 region has the DNA TGCAGTGCTAGAGATTTGAGGGAGGGCCTTCATGGTGAGCAGTTCTTC. It encodes CSARDLREGLHGEQFF.

This clonotype appeared a few times. The V and J genes are TRBV7-3 and TRBJ2-1; D not resolved. Trimming pared 1 base from V and 4 bases from J, leaving 8 bases between. The CDR3 covers 14 residues. Germline V lookup: CDR1 SGHTA, CDR2 FQGTGA. DNA for the CDR3: TGTGCCAGCAGCTTAAGTGCAGGATACAATGAGCAGTTCTTC. Residues: CASSLSAGYNEQFF. The full variable domain, with the rest looked up from reference TRBV7-3 and TRBJ2-1, is GAGVSQTPSNKVTEKGKYVELRCDPISGHTALYWYRQSLGQGPEFLIYFQGTGAADDSGLPNDRFFAVRPEGSVSTLKIQRTERGDSAVYLCASSLSAGYNEQFFGPGTRLTVL.

The rearrangement joins TRBV20-1 to TRBJ1-1; no clear D. The CDR3 extends over 15 amino acids. Per germline, CDR1 DFQATT and CDR2 SNEGSKA (reference sequence). V lost 3 bases and J lost 0, with 14 bases in between. The CDR3, as DNA: TGCAGTGCTAGTCTTCTTACAGCTCTGAACACTGAAGCTTTCTTT. Translated: CSASLLTALNTEAFF.

This clonotype appeared many times. The rearrangement links TRBV20-1 to TRBJ2-1, with D unclear. This CDR3 comprises 14 residues. V was trimmed by 3 bases and J by 0 bases, leaving 9 bases between them. CDR1 is DFQATT, CDR2 SNEGSKA, per germline (reference sequence). CDR3 residues: CSARRGVSYNEQFF. In DNA, the CDR3 is TGCAGTGCTAGGCGCGGAGTCTCCTACAATGAGCAGTTCTTC.

In this sample, this clonotype turned up many times. J is TRBJ2-3 and V is TRBV6-2 or TRBV6-3; D tentatively reads TRBD1 or TRBD2 (5 bases each). Trimming shortened V by 5 bases and J by 7 bases, and 19 bases separated the two germline ends. Germline V CDR1 and CDR2: MNHEY, SVGEGT. The length of the CDR3 is 15 residues. The CDR3 DNA follows: TGTGCCAGCAGTACTCGGGACCGAACACCGAATACGCAGTATTTT. Amino acid sequence: CASSTRDRTPNTQYF.

In its sample, this clonotype was seen many times. This chain connects TRBV14 to TRBJ1-1, with D unresolved. With 3 bases removed from V and 3 bases from J, the gap between germline ends came to 8 bases. The germline V gene has CDR1 SGHDN and CDR2 FVKESK. The CDR3 contains 13 residues. The CDR3, as DNA: TGTGCCAGCAGCCAGTCAGTTTACACTGAAGCTTTCTTT. This sequence encodes CASSQSVYTEAFF.

The chain has TRBV28 and TRBJ1-1, with 10 nucleotides matching TRBD1. The CDR3 loop spans 16 amino acids. Germline-derived CDR1 and CDR2 are MDHEN and SYDVKM. Trimming removed 3 bases from V and 4 bases from J; junction bases left unmatched: 8. The CDR3 DNA reads TGTGCCAGCAGTTTCATCGACAGGGGGCTCGGCACTGAAGCTTTCTTT. Protein sequence: CASSFIDRGLGTEAFF.

The V and J genes are TRBV9 and TRBJ2-5, with 8 bases lining up with TRBD2. V shed 0 bases, J shed 1 base, and the junction held 17 bases outside the gene matches. CDR1 is SGDLS and CDR2 is YYNGEE in the germline V gene. This CDR3 comprises 20 residues. The CDR3 DNA follows: TGTGCCAGCAGCGTAGGAATGTGGGCCGGGAGGGCGGGGCCCCAAGAGACCCAGTACTTC. The encoded protein is CASSVGMWAGRAGPQETQYF.

This clonotype occurred many times. This chain links TRBV7-8 with TRBJ2-2, with TRBD1 identical over 8 bases. The CDR3 is made up of 18 amino acids. The V and J ends lost 0 bases and 3 bases, in that order; junction bases with no gene match: 9. The germline CDR1 and CDR2 sequences are SGHVS and FQNEAQ. Here the CDR3 DNA reads TGTGCCAGCAGCTTAGCGCTCAGGGGGCAGCGGTACACCGGGGAGCTGTTTTTT. This translates into CASSLALRGQRYTGELFF.

This clonotype was counted ten times or more. This sequence joins TRBV7-9 and TRBJ2-5; D possibly matches TRBD1 or TRBD2 (5 bases each). CDR3 size: 17 residues. V was clipped by 5 bases and J by 1 base, with 20 bases between them. Germline V CDR1 and CDR2: SEHNR, FQNEAQ (reference sequence). In DNA form, the CDR3 reads TGTGCCAGCAGCATTACCGGGACCTGGTCGGGCCAAGAGACCCAGTACTTC. Amino acids: CASSITGTWSGQETQYF.

There are a few counts of this clonotype. V gene TRBV28 combines with J gene TRBJ1-3, with TRBD1 matching 9 bases. V was pared by 4 bases and J by 8 bases, with 15 bases of the junction left unmatched. Germline V gives CDR1 MDHEN, CDR2 SYDVKM. CDR3 length: 17 amino acids. CDR3 nucleotides: TGTGCCAGCAGTTCGCCGGGACAGGGATTCGGAGTAGACACCATATATTTT. Translation: CASSSPGQGFGVDTIYF.

There are many counts of this clonotype. The rearrangement joins TRBV28 to TRBJ2-2, with 9 nucleotides matching TRBD1. Unmatched junction bases numbered 9, after V lost 5 bases and J lost 5 bases. There are 16 residues in the CDR3. Looked up from germline, CDR1 is MDHEN and CDR2 is SYDVKM. CDR3 loop: CASSTWGQGRTGELFF. The DNA for the CDR3 is TGTGCCAGCAGTACCTGGGGACAGGGTCGGACCGGGGAGCTGTTTTTT. The full variable domain, in which reference TRBV28 and TRBJ2-2 provide the parts outside the CDR3, is DVKVTQSSRYLVKRTGEKVFLECVQDMDHENMFWYRQDPGLGLRLIYFSYDVKMKEKGDIPEGYSVSREKKERFSLILESASTNQTSMYLCASSTWGQGRTGELFFGEGSRLTVL.

This clonotype was recorded many times. The rearrangement uses TRBV7-9 and TRBJ1-1, with 8 positions matching TRBD1. Germline V CDR1 and CDR2: SEHNR, FQNEAQ (reference sequence). V was pared by 10 bases and J by 1 base, with 8 bases of the junction left unmatched. There are 14 residues in the CDR3. The CDR3 is CATNTGGKNTEAFF. DNA of the CDR3: TGTGCCACCAATACAGGGGGGAAGAACACTGAAGCTTTCTTT. The whole variable domain, filled in from reference TRBV7-9 and TRBJ1-1, reads DTGVSQNPRHKITKRGQNVTFRCDPISEHNRLYWYRQTLGQGPEFLTYFQNEAQLEKSRLLSDRFSAERPKGSFSTLEIQRTEQGDSAMYLCATNTGGKNTEAFFGQGTRLTVV.

This clonotype was detected many times. The chain recombines TRBV15 with TRBJ2-6, with D perhaps TRBD1 or TRBD2 (5 bases each). Germline V gives CDR1 LNHNV, CDR2 YYDKDF (reference sequence). V lost 6 bases to trimming and J lost 0 bases, with 15 bases between them. The CDR3 has 17 residues. The CDR3 nucleotides read TGTGCCACCAGTCCCGGGACGGGATCCTCTGGGGCCAACGTCCTGACTTTC. Protein product: CATSPGTGSSGANVLTF.

In its sample, this clonotype was seen many times. The V and J genes are TRBV7-2 and TRBJ1-1, with TRBD1 as a possible D gene (5 bases). CDR1 SGHTA and CDR2 FQGNSA come from the germline V gene. This CDR3 comprises 17 residues. V lost 5 bases and J lost 1, with 20 bases in between. CDR3 region: CASSLPLKGRRNTEAFF. The DNA of the CDR3 is TGTGCCAGCAGCCTCCCCCTCAAGGGGCGGCGGAACACTGAAGCTTTCTTT.

The sample holds many counts of this clonotype. The CDR3: CASSYSRDMEWEQFF. Here the CDR3 DNA reads TGTGCCAGCAGTTACTCGAGGGACATGGAATGGGAGCAGTTCTTC. This chain connects TRBV6-5 to TRBJ2-1, with a weak D call TRBD1 (6 bases). The germline gives CDR1 MNHEY, CDR2 SVGAGI. This CDR3 has 15 amino acids. V shed 0 bases and J shed 10 bases, with 16 bases lying between them.

The chain carries TRBV7-2 and TRBJ2-5; either TRBD1 or TRBD2 may supply D (7 bases each). Per germline, CDR1 SGHTA and CDR2 FQGNSA. Trimming removed 4 bases at V and 5 bases at J, with 23 bases between. CDR3 size: 17 residues. The CDR3 nucleotides read TGTGCCAGCAGCTCCCACCCGACAGGGAGGGAGAGGGAGACCCAGTACTTC. Its protein product is CASSSHPTGRERETQYF.

In this sample, this clonotype turned up many times. The rearrangement joins TRBV30 to TRBJ2-3; no clear D. Germline V gene data show CDR1 as GTSNPN and CDR2 as SVGIG (reference sequence). The CDR3 consists of 12 residues. The V gene lost 0 bases and the J gene lost 9 bases, with 10 bases spanning the gap. The CDR3 coding sequence is TGTGCCTGGAGTGTACAAGCGTCCACGCAGTATTTT. Protein sequence: CAWSVQASTQYF. The variable domain in full, completed from reference TRBV30 and TRBJ2-3, reads SQTIHQWPATLVQPVGSPLSLECTVEGTSNPNLYWYRQAAGRGLQLLFYSVGIGQISSEVPQNLSASRPQDRQFILSSKKLLLSDSGFYLCAWSVQASTQYFGPGTRLTVL.

The chain combines TRBV2 with TRBJ2-3, with 8 bases aligning to TRBD2. Per germline, CDR1 SNHLY and CDR2 FYNNEI. The CDR3 is made up of 19 amino acids. Trimming took 2 bases from V and 0 from J; bases not matched to a gene: 13. The CDR3: CASSESPADGGGSTDTQYF. CDR3 DNA: TGTGCCAGCAGTGAAAGCCCCGCCGATGGCGGGGGGAGCACAGATACGCAGTATTTT. Complete variable domain (other parts from reference TRBV2 and TRBJ2-3): EPEVTQTPSHQVTQMGQEVILRCVPISNHLYFYWYRQILGQKVEFLVSFYNNEISEKSEIFDDQFSVERPDGSNFTLKIRSTKLEDSAMYFCASSESPADGGGSTDTQYFGPGTRLTVL.

This clonotype was detected many times. The chain combines TRBV7-2 with TRBJ2-1; 10 bases line up with TRBD1. V lost 5 bases to trimming and J lost 4 bases; unmatched junction nucleotides: 5. The CDR3 has 15 residues. Germline assignment: CDR1 SGHTA and CDR2 FQGNSA. CDR3 DNA sequence: TGTGCCAGCAGCCGGGACAGGGGAGGATACAATGAGCAGTTCTTC. Translation gives CASSRDRGGYNEQFF.